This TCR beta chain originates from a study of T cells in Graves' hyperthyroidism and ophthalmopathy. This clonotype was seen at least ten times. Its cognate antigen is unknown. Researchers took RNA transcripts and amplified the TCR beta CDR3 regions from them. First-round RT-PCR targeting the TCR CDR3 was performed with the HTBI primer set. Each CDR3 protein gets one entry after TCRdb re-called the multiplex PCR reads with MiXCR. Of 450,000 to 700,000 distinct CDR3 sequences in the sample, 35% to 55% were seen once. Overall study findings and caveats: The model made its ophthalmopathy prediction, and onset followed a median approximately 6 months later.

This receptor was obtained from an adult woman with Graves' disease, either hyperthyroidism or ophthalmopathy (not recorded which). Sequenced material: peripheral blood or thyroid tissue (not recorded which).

CDR3 loop: CASSGGAAVATYEQYF. The DNA for the CDR3 is TGTGCCAGCTCCGGGGGGGCGGCAGTAGCTACCTACGAGCAGTACTTC. The J gene is TRBJ2-7, the V gene TRBV7-9; 8 bases line up with TRBD2. CDR1 is SEHNR, CDR2 FQNEAQ, per germline (reference sequence). The trim removed 8 bases at V and 2 bases at J, leaving 14 bases unmatched. This CDR3 is 16 amino acids long.